Included here is one T cell receptor (beta chain) sequence, with context. Germline DNA was extracted too, while blood RNA derived from unsorted whole blood. The template, approximately 500 ng total RNA, yielded TCR beta cDNA made with a constant-region primer. Three rounds of nested multiplex PCR with slightly modified ARM-PCR produced TCR beta libraries. The study ran its first two PCR rounds for 9 to 10 cycles each, using TRBV1-TRBV30 forward primers and a C-beta reverse primer. TCRdb redid the calling of the multiplex PCR reads with MiXCR, one entry per CDR3 protein. The profile shows 330,000 or so distinct CDR3 sequences, around three fifths of them singletons. These data come from a study of tumor-infiltrating lymphocytes in primary liver carcinoma. On the study more broadly: Sample counts of productive TCRbeta reads spanned roughly 3.5 to 8 million; these counts were similar across tissue types.

The CDR3 covers 14 residues. CDR1 DFQATT and CDR2 SNEGSKA come from the germline V gene (reference sequence). Trimming cost V 3 bases and J 0 bases, with 12 bases left between them. V and J are TRBV20-1 and TRBJ2-7; D is unclear. This clonotype was sampled from a man aged 40-49 years with primary liver carcinoma and hepatitis B virus infection. Sequencing input: peripheral blood. Here the CDR3 reads CSARAPGGSYEQYF. CDR3 DNA: TGCAGTGCTAGGGCGCCGGGCGGCTCCTACGAGCAGTACTTC.